These T cell receptor beta chains were read from a single sample in a study of T cells in Graves' hyperthyroidism and ophthalmopathy. TCRdb reprocessed the multiplex PCR reads via MiXCR and lists one record per CDR3 protein. The repertoire has roughly 840,000 distinct CDR3 sequences, more than 30% of them found once; the top ten carry 8.9%. The material sequenced was blood. These receptor sequences come from a young man with Graves' hyperthyroidism. CDR3s include the opening cysteine and the closing phenylalanine or tryptophan. The order of the fields is CDR3 protein, CDR3 DNA, J gene, V gene, clone size, D gene. The D gene is left open where the match is weak. Rows may omit the clone size; those that give it use once, few, many or a size class.

CASSQEGPRTQYF,TGTGCCAGCAGCCAAGAGGGGCCTCGGACCCAGTACTTC,TRBJ2-5,TRBV3-1,.,.
CASGAFTEQYF,TGTGCCAGCGGGGCCTTCACTGAGCAGTACTTC,TRBJ2-7,TRBV7-2,few,.
CASSELAGATRELFF,TGTGCCAGCAGTGAATTGGCAGGGGCGACGCGGGAGCTGTTTTTT,TRBJ2-2,TRBV25-1,.,.
CASSETGGGETQYF,TGCGCCAGCAGCGAGACAGGGGGCGGGGAGACCCAGTACTTC,TRBJ2-5,TRBV9,.,TRBD1
CASSEFAGGTPETQYF,TGTGCCAGCAGTGAATTTGCGGGGGGAACCCCAGAGACCCAGTACTTC,TRBJ2-5,TRBV6-1,few,TRBD2
CASSQEGWEAFF,TGTGCCAGCAGCCAAGAAGGGTGGGAAGCTTTCTTT,TRBJ1-1,TRBV6-5,.,.
CASSWGTGNTEAFF,TGCGCCAGCAGCTGGGGGACAGGGAACACTGAAGCTTTCTTT,TRBJ1-1,TRBV5-1,few,TRBD1
CAISEASGGRTQYF,TGTGCCATCAGTGAGGCTAGCGGGGGTAGGACCCAGTACTTC,TRBJ2-5,TRBV10-3,once,TRBD2
CASSLGQTREKLFF,TGTGCCAGCAGTTTAGGACAGACTCGCGAAAAACTGTTTTTT,TRBJ1-4,TRBV12-3/TRBV12-4,.,.
CASSPRPAEAFF,TGTGCCAGCAGCCCTAGGCCTGCTGAAGCTTTCTTT,TRBJ1-1,TRBV7-9,many,.
CASSSVADRNTEAFF,TGTGCCAGCAGCTCAGTCGCGGACAGGAACACTGAAGCTTTCTTT,TRBJ1-1,TRBV11-2,few,.
CATSRARGLIEQYF,TGTGCCACCAGCCGAGCTCGGGGCTTAATCGAGCAGTACTTC,TRBJ2-7,TRBV15,many,.
CSVELAAQETQYF,TGCAGCGTTGAACTAGCGGCACAAGAGACCCAGTACTTC,TRBJ2-5,TRBV29-1,many,TRBD2
CASSLGGLEPYEQYF,TGTGCCAGCAGCTTAGGGGGACTAGAACCCTACGAGCAGTACTTC,TRBJ2-7,TRBV13,.,TRBD2
CASSSTGGNGYTF,TGTGCCAGCAGCTCTACAGGGGGCAATGGCTACACCTTC,TRBJ1-2,TRBV7-9,many,TRBD1
CATRCGGAVF,TGCGCCACCCGGTGCGGGGGAGCTGTTTTT,TRBJ2-2,TRBV4-1,.,TRBD2
CASSQPLINTEAFF,TGCGCCAGCAGCCAACCCTTAATTAACACTGAAGCTTTCTTT,TRBJ1-1,TRBV4-3,few,.
CATSGTGTVQPQHF,TGTGCCACCTCCGGGACAGGGACTGTCCAGCCCCAGCATTTT,TRBJ1-5,TRBV10-3,.,TRBD1
CASSPQGGGREKLFF,TGTGCCAGCAGCCCCCAGGGGGGTGGGCGAGAAAAACTGTTTTTT,TRBJ1-4,TRBV7-9,many,TRBD1
CASSLAPDAFF,TGTGCCAGCAGCTTAGCCCCGGATGCTTTCTTT,TRBJ1-1,TRBV7-9,many,.
CASSLMGEETQYF,TGTGCCAGCAGCTTGATGGGGGAAGAGACCCAGTACTTC,TRBJ2-5,TRBV7-2,many,.
CASSFGRGSTEAFF,TGTGCCAGCAGCTTTGGGCGGGGGAGCACTGAAGCTTTCTTT,TRBJ1-1,TRBV7-9,few,.
CASTLTEGIYGYTF,TGTGCCAGCACCCTTACGGAGGGGATCTATGGCTACACCTTC,TRBJ1-2,TRBV25-1,.,.
CASSQDRRGVYGYTF,TGCGCCAGCAGCCAAGATAGGCGGGGTGTTTATGGCTACACCTTC,TRBJ1-2,TRBV4-3,.,.
CASSAQTGTNTGELFF,TGTGCCAGCAGTGCCCAGACAGGGACGAACACCGGGGAGCTGTTTTTT,TRBJ2-2,TRBV2,.,TRBD1
CASSASTRLGNQPQHF,TGTGCCAGCAGTGCTTCGACTCGATTGGGCAATCAGCCCCAGCATTTT,TRBJ1-5,TRBV7-3,few,.
CASSGGGAAYEQYF,TGCGCCAGCAGCGGTGGGGGAGCGGCCTACGAGCAGTACTTC,TRBJ2-7,TRBV5-1,few,.
CASSIAVGTRRDEKLFF,TGTGCCAGTAGTATAGCAGTCGGGACACGACGGGATGAAAAACTGTTTTTT,TRBJ1-4,TRBV19,.,.
CASSLGTGGSSSGYTF,TGTGCCAGCAGCCTCGGGACAGGGGGCAGTTCCAGCGGCTACACCTTC,TRBJ1-2,TRBV7-4,.,TRBD1
CASSIGRSYEQYF,TGTGCCAGTAGTATCGGGCGATCCTACGAGCAGTACTTC,TRBJ2-7,TRBV19,many,.
CSARVPGTSSGANVLTF,TGCAGCGCTCGAGTACCCGGGACGAGCTCTGGGGCCAACGTCCTGACTTTC,TRBJ2-6,TRBV29-1,many,.
CASSGGRTELNQPQHF,TGTGCCAGCAGCGGCGGACGGACAGAACTAAATCAGCCCCAGCATTTT,TRBJ1-5,TRBV2,many,.
CASSEIGTGGYGYTF,TGTGCCAGCAGTGAAATTGGAACAGGGGGGTATGGCTACACCTTC,TRBJ1-2,TRBV25-1,.,TRBD1
CASVLPYEQYF,TGTGCCAGCGTGCTGCCCTACGAGCAGTACTTC,TRBJ2-7,TRBV2,.,.
CASSKTGKYGYTF,TGTGCCAGCAGCAAGACAGGGAAGTATGGCTACACCTTC,TRBJ1-2,TRBV7-9,.,TRBD1
CASSPGSGGGSYEQYF,TGTGCCAGCAGCCCCGGTTCGGGAGGGGGCTCCTACGAGCAGTACTTC,TRBJ2-7,TRBV7-2,few,TRBD2
CSPRGGGHNEKLFF,TGCAGTCCAAGGGGGGGAGGACATAATGAAAAACTGTTTTTT,TRBJ1-4,TRBV20-1,many,.
CASSARVFSYEQYF,TGTGCCAGTAGTGCCAGGGTCTTTTCCTACGAGCAGTACTTC,TRBJ2-7,TRBV19,few,.
CSGGTGRFNEQYF,TGCAGCGGGGGGACAGGGAGGTTCAACGAGCAGTACTTC,TRBJ2-7,TRBV29-1,many,TRBD1
CSARDEKGPNTGELFF,TGCAGTGCTAGAGATGAGAAGGGCCCAAACACCGGGGAGCTGTTTTTT,TRBJ2-2,TRBV20-1,.,.
CASSLIQEETQYF,TGTGCCAGCAGCTTGATCCAGGAAGAGACCCAGTACTTC,TRBJ2-5,TRBV9,once,.
CASSKGVEEGKKLFF,TGTGCCAGCAGCAAGGGGGTCGAAGAGGGTAAAAAACTGTTTTTC,TRBJ1-4,TRBV7-8,.,.
CSVELAGDQETQYF,TGCAGCGTTGAGTTAGCGGGGGATCAAGAGACCCAGTACTTC,TRBJ2-5,TRBV29-1,many,TRBD2
CATSDRGGGQETQHF,TGTGCCACCAGTGACAGGGGAGGAGGCCAAGAGACCCAGCATTTT,TRBJ1-5,TRBV24-1,.,.
CATSDSGTGRNQPQHF,TGTGCCACCAGTGACTCCGGGACAGGGAGGAATCAGCCCCAGCATTTT,TRBJ1-5,TRBV24-1,few,TRBD1
CASSAFGELNEQYF,TGCGCCAGCAGTGCATTCGGGGAGCTGAACGAGCAGTACTTC,TRBJ2-7,TRBV10-1,.,.
CSAPRGSTEAFF,TGCAGTGCCCCCAGGGGGAGCACTGAAGCTTTCTTT,TRBJ1-1,TRBV20-1,.,TRBD1
CASSARAGLSSGANVLTF,TGTGCCAGCAGCGCTAGAGCGGGCTTGAGCTCTGGGGCCAACGTCCTGACTTTC,TRBJ2-6,TRBV9,many,.
CASSQSGTRSEWTQYF,TGCGCCAGCAGCCAAAGCGGGACTCGATCCGAGTGGACCCAGTACTTC,TRBJ2-5,TRBV7-8,.,TRBD2
CASSPDGVNYGYTF,TGTGCCAGCAGCCCAGACGGGGTAAACTATGGCTACACCTTC,TRBJ1-2,TRBV7-6,many,.
CASSPGVLGELFF,TGTGCCAGCAGTCCCGGGGTCCTCGGGGAGCTGTTTTTT,TRBJ2-2,TRBV12-3/TRBV12-4,.,.
CASSLGGQDF,TGTGCCAGCAGCTTGGGGGGACAGGACTTC,TRBJ2-7,TRBV5-6,few,TRBD1
CASSVEGRSNTGELFF,TGTGCCAGCAGCGTAGAGGGGCGGAGCAACACCGGGGAGCTGTTTTTT,TRBJ2-2,TRBV9,once,.